One sample yielded the 19 T cell receptor beta chains listed below, sequenced in a study of CD8 T cells in Susac syndrome. A quantity of about 0.5 to 1 ug RNA underwent reverse transcription using random hexamers. TCRdb itself ran the immunoSEQ multiplex PCR reads through MiXCR, one entry per CDR3 protein. The sample holds 95,000 to 150,000 distinct CDR3 sequences, over 90% seen once. Material: CD4+ T cells from PBMCs. These receptors originate from a human donor with Susac syndrome.

The rearrangement uses TRBV20-1 and TRBJ2-7; TRBD1 agrees at 8 bases. Germline CDR1 DFQATT, CDR2 SNEGSKA (reference sequence). This CDR3 spans 14 amino acids. J gave up 3 bases and V 6 bases, and 10 bases lay outside the gene matches. CDR3 residues: CSATQGARGYEQYF. The CDR3, as DNA: TGCAGTGCAACGCAGGGGGCGCGGGGCTACGAGCAGTACTTC.

The chain combines TRBV6-2 or TRBV6-3 with TRBJ2-3; D is unclear. Per germline, CDR1 MNHEY and CDR2 SVGEGT. With 2 bases removed from V and 0 bases from J, the gap between germline ends came to 9 bases. This CDR3 has 15 residues. The CDR3 reads CASSYPQTSTDTQYF. CDR3 nucleotides: TGTGCCAGCAGTTACCCACAGACCAGCACAGATACGCAGTATTTT.

This clonotype was observed a single time. The chain couples TRBV20-1 to TRBJ2-2; no reliable D call. This CDR3 has 13 residues. Germline V gene sequence: CDR1 DFQATT, CDR2 SNEGSKA (reference sequence). Trimming took off 5 bases at V and 1 base at J, with 8 bases between the two ends. In nucleotides, the CDR3 is TGCAGTGCTCGAAAGGGGAACACCGGGGAGCTGTTTTTT. This translates into CSARKGNTGELFF.

The rearrangement uses TRBV5-4 and TRBJ2-2, with 8 positions matching TRBD1. V was clipped by 6 bases and J by 6 bases; unmatched bases: 7. The CDR3 is made up of 14 amino acids. CDR1 and CDR2 from the germline V gene are SGHNT and YYREEE (reference sequence). This CDR3 reads CASTLGQGPGELFF. The CDR3 DNA follows: TGTGCCAGCACCCTCGGACAGGGCCCCGGGGAGCTGTTTTTT.

The chain couples TRBV20-1 to TRBJ2-5; perhaps TRBD2 as D (5 bases). Between the trimmed V and J ends, which lost 5 bases and 5 bases, there was a span of 9 bases. The CDR3 extends over 11 amino acids. Germline CDR1 reads DFQATT; CDR2 reads SNEGSKA (reference sequence). The CDR3 nucleotides are TGCAGTGCTCCCCGAGGGGAGACCCAGTACTTC. It codes for CSAPRGETQYF.

This chain uses TRBV5-4 with TRBJ2-2, with 8 positions matching TRBD2. V dropped 2 bases and J dropped 0; count of bases not matched to a gene: 3. The CDR3 is made up of 16 amino acids. Germline V gene lookup returns CDR1 SGHNT and CDR2 YYREEE (reference sequence). In nucleotides, the CDR3 is TGTGCCAGCAGCTTTGGGACTAGACCGAACACCGGGGAGCTGTTTTTT. This sequence encodes CASSFGTRPNTGELFF.

The chain recombines TRBV7-9 with TRBJ1-2; D perhaps matches TRBD1 (5 bases). CDR1 and CDR2 (germline): SEHNR, FQNEAQ (reference sequence). V lost 1 base to trimming and J lost 5 bases, with 14 bases between them. The CDR3 contains 15 residues. Here the CDR3 reads CASSLVGQDLYGYTF. For the CDR3, the DNA is TGTGCCAGCAGCTTAGTGGGGCAGGACCTTTATGGCTACACCTTC.

This chain connects TRBV20-1 to TRBJ2-1; 11 bases are shared with TRBD2. CDR3 length equals 14 residues. The germline gives CDR1 DFQATT, CDR2 SNEGSKA (reference sequence). Trimming removed 6 bases from V and 3 bases from J; junction bases left unmatched: 4. The CDR3 bases are TGCAGTGCAACTAGCGGGAGTATCTACAATGAGCAGTTCTTC. Translation gives CSATSGSIYNEQFF.

The chain combines TRBV12-3 or TRBV12-4 with TRBJ2-1; 7 bases fit TRBD1. V trimming: 3 bases; J trimming: 5 bases; junction bases outside the gene matches: 7. There are 15 residues in the CDR3. The CDR3 nucleotides read TGTGCCAGCAGTTTGGGCCAGGGGGTAAACAATGAGCAGTTCTTC. Protein: CASSLGQGVNNEQFF.

The chain uses TRBV30 and TRBJ2-7; D may correspond to TRBD1 or TRBD2 (5 bases each). The CDR3 covers 12 residues. V dropped 7 bases and J dropped 3 bases, with 13 bases sitting between them. The germline CDR1 and CDR2 sequences are GTSNPN and SVGIG (reference sequence). Here the CDR3 DNA reads TGTGCCTACCGGGACGTAATCTACGAGCAGTACTTC. Residues: CAYRDVIYEQYF.

This rearrangement joins TRBV4-1 to TRBJ2-2; 7 bases line up with TRBD2. The CDR3 runs 15 residues. CDR1 is MGHRA, CDR2 YSYEKL, per germline. V lost 1 base and J lost 6; bases outside the gene matches: 5. CDR3 amino acids: CASSQATSLAGELFF. As DNA, the CDR3 is TGCGCCAGCAGCCAAGCGACTAGCCTGGCCGGGGAGCTGTTTTTT.

The chain couples TRBV5-1 to TRBJ2-1; 10 positions match TRBD2. The CDR3 extends over 14 amino acids. Germline V gene sequence: CDR1 SGHRS, CDR2 YFSETQ. Trimming cost V 4 bases and J 8 bases; bases outside gene matches: 6. CDR3 protein: CASSPRTSGDEQFF. DNA for the CDR3: TGCGCCAGCAGCCCGAGGACTAGCGGCGATGAGCAGTTCTTC.

CDR3 in DNA: TGTGCCAGCAGCTTAGTTACAGCTTACAATGAGCAGTTCTTC. It is translated as CASSLVTAYNEQFF. The V and J genes are TRBV13 and TRBJ2-1, with D unresolved. CDR1 and CDR2 (germline): PRHDT, FYEKMQ (reference sequence). The CDR3 is 14 amino acids. Between the trimmed V and J ends, which lost 1 base and 4 bases, there was a span of 8 bases.

The chain recombines TRBV5-1 with TRBJ2-5, with D tentatively TRBD1 (6 bases). The ends were cut back, 0 bases at V and 5 bases at J, with 17 bases in the middle. CDR3 length: 16 residues. The germline gives CDR1 SGHRS, CDR2 YFSETQ. Written as DNA, the CDR3 is TGCGCCAGCAGCTTGGGCGTACAGGGAGTCGTCGAGACCCAGTACTTC. It yields the protein CASSLGVQGVVETQYF.

The gene calls are TRBV2 and TRBJ2-5; D perhaps matches TRBD2 (5 bases). The CDR3 is 14 amino acids. V was pared by 6 bases and J by 5 bases, with 16 bases between. Germline-derived CDR1 and CDR2 are SNHLY and FYNNEI. The CDR3 loop is CASSPVRAPETQYF. The CDR3 nucleotides are TGTGCCAGCAGCCCAGTGAGGGCCCCGGAGACCCAGTACTTC.

This chain links TRBV20-1 with TRBJ2-1; 9 nucleotides match TRBD2. The V gene end was trimmed by 5 bases and the J gene end by 0 bases; junction bases not matched to a gene: 8. CDR3 size: 16 residues. Looked up from germline, CDR1 is DFQATT and CDR2 is SNEGSKA (reference sequence). The CDR3 coding sequence is TGCAGTGCTGGGGGACTAGCTGGGTTCTCCTACAATGAGCAGTTCTTC. Amino acid sequence: CSAGGLAGFSYNEQFF.

This chain links TRBV30 with TRBJ2-7; tentative D call: TRBD1 (6 bases). The V end lost 2 bases, the J end lost 4 bases, and 15 bases lay between the germline ends. Looked up from germline, CDR1 is GTSNPN and CDR2 is SVGIG (reference sequence). The CDR3 has 14 residues. CDR3 DNA: TGTGCCTGGAGTCTCGGAACAGGGCGGTACGAGCAGTACTTC. Its protein is CAWSLGTGRYEQYF.

The CDR3 here is CASSQIPETQYF. The CDR3 DNA reads as TGCGCCAGCAGCCAAATTCCCGAGACCCAGTACTTC. The chain joins TRBV4-3 to TRBJ2-5; D is undetermined. The CDR3 contains 12 residues. Germline CDR1 is LGHNA and CDR2 is YSLEER. V was pared by 2 bases and J by 5 bases, with 6 bases between.

This clonotype appeared a single time. CDR3 DNA sequence: TGCAGCGTTGACCTGGGGTACCGACGCTATGGCTACACCTTC. It translates to CSVDLGYRRYGYTF. This chain links TRBV29-1 with TRBJ1-2, with D hard to call. The CDR3 is 14 residues long. Trimming shortened V by 3 bases and J by 4 bases, and 15 bases separated the two germline ends. CDR1 and CDR2 (germline): SQVTM, ANQGSEA.